This is a list of T cell receptor beta chains from one sample in a study of cytomegalovirus exposure and HLA in healthy donors. The method was immunoSEQ multiplex PCR; TCRdb's version includes in-frame clones alone and lacks a portion of them. The sample has more than 250,000 clones, about 92% seen once. The sequenced sample consisted of PBMCs. Every receptor here comes from a woman in her twenties or thirties in good health and CMV-seronegative. Each CDR3 is given with its conserved first and last residue. Fields, in order: CDR3 protein, CDR3 DNA, D gene, V gene, J gene, clone size. The D gene is left open where the match is weak. Size values are once, few and many counts, or a class for expanded clones, and some rows have none.

CASSPGFGTAKGEQFF	TGCGCCAGCAGCCCGGGATTCGGAACAGCGAAAGGTGAGCAGTTCTTC	.	TRBV5-1	TRBJ2-1	.
CASSFSDGGELFF	TGTGCCAGCAGCTTTAGTGACGGCGGGGAGCTGTTTTTT	.	TRBV7-3	TRBJ2-2	.
CASSLPYLGTTGYEQFF	TGTGCCAGCAGTTTACCCTACCTCGGGACGACGGGATATGAGCAGTTCTTC	.	TRBV27	TRBJ2-1	.
CASRPGTGGNYGYTF	TGTGCCAGCAGGCCAGGGACAGGGGGAAACTATGGCTACACCTTC	TRBD1	TRBV28	TRBJ1-2	.
CASSLTTVAGVYEQYF	TGTGCCAGCAGCCTCACGACTGTAGCGGGAGTCTACGAGCAGTACTTC	TRBD2	TRBV28	TRBJ2-7	once
CARSLGAGANEQFF	TGTGCCAGAAGCTTGGGTGCGGGGGCGAATGAGCAGTTCTTC	.	TRBV5-3	TRBJ2-1	.
CASSFQGSYEQYF	TGTGCCAGCAGCTTCCAAGGATCCTACGAGCAGTACTTC	.	TRBV7-9	TRBJ2-7	few
CASSLYAGANEQFF	TGCGCCAGCAGCTTGTATGCAGGGGCAAATGAGCAGTTCTTC	.	TRBV5-1	TRBJ2-1	.
CASSTSLGTSGIDTQYF	TGTGCCAGCAGCACCTCCCTGGGGACTAGCGGGATAGATACGCAGTATTTT	TRBD2	TRBV9	TRBJ2-3	.
CASSLATTNYEQYF	TGTGCCAGCAGCTTAGCGACAACCAACTACGAGCAGTACTTC	.	TRBV7-8	TRBJ2-7	.
CASSLGGMAEAFF	TGTGCCAGCAGTTTGGGGGGTATGGCTGAAGCTTTCTTT	.	TRBV27	TRBJ1-1	.
CASSAGTAYSNQPQHF	TGTGCCAGCAGTGCCGGGACAGCCTATAGCAATCAGCCCCAGCATTTT	TRBD1	TRBV6-1	TRBJ1-5	.
CASSQGVFWGVSDTGELFF	TGTGCCAGCAGCCAAGGCGTTTTCTGGGGAGTCTCGGACACCGGGGAGCTGTTTTTT	.	TRBV14	TRBJ2-2	.
CASSLARGRVNEQFF	TGCGCCAGCAGCTTGGCGCGCGGGAGGGTCAATGAGCAGTTCTTC	TRBD2	TRBV5-1	TRBJ2-1	.
CASSQDHVEQFF	TGTGCCAGCAGCCAAGATCACGTGGAGCAGTTCTTC	.	TRBV7-2	TRBJ2-1	.
CASSYRGTGELFF	TGTGCCAGCAGTTACAGAGGCACCGGGGAGCTGTTTTTT	.	TRBV6-5	TRBJ2-2	.
CASSGYTF	TGTGCCAGCAGCGGCTACACCTTC	.	TRBV7-9	TRBJ1-2	.
CASSEVVEAYSYTF	TGTGCCAGCAGTGAAGTCGTGGAAGCCTATAGCTACACCTTC	.	TRBV6-1	TRBJ1-2	.
CATSGRTTSNQPQHF	TGTGCCACCTCGGGAAGGACTACTAGCAATCAGCCCCAGCATTTT	.	TRBV7-8	TRBJ1-5	.
CASSFGDFYEQYF	TGTGCCAGCAGCTTCGGAGACTTCTACGAGCAGTACTTC	.	TRBV7-9	TRBJ2-7	.
CASSLGDRGSYEQYF	TGCGCCAGCAGCTTGGGGGACAGGGGTTCCTACGAGCAGTACTTC	TRBD1	TRBV5-1	TRBJ2-7	.
CAISKDSSTDTQYF	TGTGCCATCAGTAAGGACTCATCCACAGATACGCAGTATTTT	.	TRBV10-3	TRBJ2-3	.
CASSQILAAQETQYF	TGCGCCAGCAGCCAAATACTAGCGGCGCAAGAGACCCAGTACTTC	TRBD2	TRBV4-1	TRBJ2-5	.
CASSFWDSYEQYF	TGTGCCAGCAGCTTCTGGGACTCCTACGAGCAGTACTTC	.	TRBV7-2	TRBJ2-7	.
CASSNVGEQYF	TGTGCCAGCAGTAACGTGGGGGAGCAGTACTTC	.	TRBV27	TRBJ2-7	.
CASRGGQGNTGELFF	TGTGCCAGCAGGGGGGGACAGGGGAACACCGGGGAGCTGTTTTTT	TRBD1	TRBV2	TRBJ2-2	once
CASSLRGGSSDEQYF	TGTGCCAGCAGCTTGAGGGGCGGGTCGTCCGACGAGCAGTACTTC	.	TRBV7-9	TRBJ2-7	.
CATSLTGTSGANVLTF	TGTGCCACCAGCTTGACAGGGACCTCTGGGGCCAACGTCCTGACTTTC	TRBD1	TRBV15	TRBJ2-6	.
CASSQQTSGIYEQYF	TGCGCCAGCAGCCAACAGACTAGCGGGATCTACGAGCAGTACTTC	TRBD2	TRBV4-3	TRBJ2-7	once
CASSPGTASNQPQHF	TGTGCCAGCAGCCCCGGGACAGCTTCCAATCAGCCCCAGCATTTT	TRBD1	TRBV9	TRBJ1-5	.
CASSTILAGSGGETQYF	TGTGCCAGCAGTACAATACTAGCGGGATCGGGCGGAGAGACCCAGTACTTC	TRBD2	TRBV25-1	TRBJ2-5	.
CASGRAYEQYF	TGTGCCAGCGGGAGGGCCTACGAGCAGTACTTC	TRBD2	TRBV28	TRBJ2-7	.
CASSWRAVSKYEQYF	TGTGCCAGCAGTTGGAGGGCGGTTAGCAAGTACGAGCAGTACTTC	.	TRBV6-6	TRBJ2-7	.
CASSWTGGYNQPQHF	TGTGCCAGCAGCTGGACAGGGGGATACAATCAGCCCCAGCATTTT	TRBD1	TRBV6-1	TRBJ1-5	.
CASSLEGLAANEQFF	TGTGCCAGCAGCTTGGAGGGACTAGCAGCCAATGAGCAGTTCTTC	TRBD2	TRBV5-4	TRBJ2-1	.
CASSPTGPMYNEQFF	TGTGCCAGTTCCCCCACCGGTCCGATGTACAATGAGCAGTTCTTC	.	TRBV6-4	TRBJ2-1	.
CASSYQAGQPQHF	TGTGCCAGCAGTTACCAGGCGGGACAGCCCCAGCATTTT	.	TRBV6-5	TRBJ1-5	.
CASSETDNEQFF	TGTGCCAGCAGTGAGACAGACAATGAGCAGTTCTTC	.	TRBV28	TRBJ2-1	.
CASTYLGGGGYTF	TGTGCCAGCACTTACCTGGGGGGCGGTGGCTACACCTTC	.	TRBV28	TRBJ1-2	.
CASSLKVNTEAFF	TGTGCCAGCAGCTTGAAGGTGAACACTGAAGCTTTCTTT	.	TRBV5-6	TRBJ1-1	.
CASSYSLAGANEQFF	TGTGCCAGCAGCTACTCCCTAGCGGGGGCAAATGAGCAGTTCTTC	TRBD2	TRBV9	TRBJ2-1	.
CATSRGQASGEQYF	TGTGCCACCAGCAGAGGTCAGGCCTCGGGGGAGCAGTACTTC	.	TRBV15	TRBJ2-7	.
CASRVWGSYEQYF	TGTGCCAGCAGAGTTTGGGGATCCTACGAGCAGTACTTC	.	TRBV27	TRBJ2-7	once
CASSVLPETFYEQYF	TGTGCCAGCAGTGTCTTGCCCGAGACTTTCTACGAGCAGTACTTC	.	TRBV6-4	TRBJ2-7	.
CASSWTSITSYEQYF	TGTGCCAGCAGTTGGACTAGCATCACCTCCTACGAGCAGTACTTC	TRBD2	TRBV6-5	TRBJ2-7	.
CASSQGLAGLGYEQYF	TGTGCCAGCAGCCAAGGACTAGCGGGACTGGGCTACGAGCAGTACTTC	TRBD2	TRBV4-2	TRBJ2-7	.
CASSQDRGPYGYTF	TGTGCCAGCAGCCAAGACAGGGGCCCCTATGGCTACACCTTC	.	TRBV14	TRBJ1-2	once
CASSQRISTDTQYF	TGCGCCAGCAGCCAACGGATAAGCACAGATACGCAGTATTTT	.	TRBV4-3	TRBJ2-3	.
CASSLAGVRDTQYF	TGTGCCAGCAGCTTAGCGGGGGTGCGGGATACGCAGTATTTT	.	TRBV7-6	TRBJ2-3	once
CASSLSGLAGLDDEQYF	TGTGCCAGCAGCTTATCTGGACTAGCGGGACTCGACGACGAGCAGTACTTC	TRBD2	TRBV7-8	TRBJ2-7	.